This T cell receptor (beta chain) came from a study of cytomegalovirus exposure and HLA in healthy donors. Study-wide context: Roughly 85 million unique TCRs from HLA-typed donors made up an early data release.

The PCR used 60 Vbeta and 13 Jbeta primers. Here immunoSEQ multiplex PCR was the method, and the copy in TCRdb shows in-frame clones only, minus some. Of about 160,000 clones listed, roughly 79% are singletons. The CDR3 length is 13 residues. From germline, CDR1 is PRHDT and CDR2 FYEKMQ (reference sequence). Broader study findings: Rare TCR sequences dominated, though some public TCRs recurred in many donors. In a later analysis, specific HLA alleles were associated with 15,000 to 20,000 TCR beta sequences at a 0.05 false discovery rate.

A word on this clone: No antigen is known for it. Its ends do not fully match the called genes, so a read error is possible.

The TCR comes from a man in his forties or fifties in good health and CMV-seronegative. Sequencing was carried out using PBMCs. J is TRBJ1-3 and V is TRBV13, with D perhaps TRBD1 (6 bases). The CDR3 sequence: CASSLGQGNTIYF. CDR3 in DNA: TGTGCCAGCAGTTTAGGACAGGGAAACACCATATATTTT.